This entry features one TCR beta chain sequence. Its cognate antigen is unknown. This table comes from immunoSEQ multiplex PCR, and its TCRdb copy is limited to in-frame clones, with some not included. The sample holds roughly 120,000 clones, about 90% seen once. The record originates from a study of T cell responses to AZD1222 COVID-19 vaccine. Background on the study: Pooling was applied to second doses at about 4 or about 12 weeks. General observations from the study: Sampling that yielded the repertoires occurred only after the peak T cell response. Donors were chiefly white British, with a greater number of females, and clonal diversity was perhaps underestimated. Among those given AZD1222, only six were seropositive at baseline.

With 6 bases removed from V and 1 base from J, the gap between germline ends came to 9 bases. Looked up from germline, CDR1 is SEHNR and CDR2 is FQNEAQ (reference sequence). The CDR3 spans 13 residues. The receptor was derived from an adult in good health. This chain uses TRBV7-9 with TRBJ1-1; TRBD1 might be the D (5 bases). The material sequenced was peripheral blood, taken on day 0 of AZD1222 vaccination. The CDR3 loop is CASSSQENTEAFF. The CDR3 DNA sequence: TGTGCCAGCAGTTCACAGGAGAACACTGAAGCTTTCTTT.